This entry is about one T cell receptor beta chain. Its binding antigen is unknown. No quality values exist for individual bases; no much larger clone is one base distant. The sample is drawn from a study of cytomegalovirus exposure and HLA in healthy donors (dated by TCRdb to 2016 to 2017). Background for the entire study: According to an earlier analysis of around 600 of the donors, 200 million or so T cells yielded 95 million to 140 million unique TCR beta sequences and 276 Gb of sequence data. An earlier analysis of 500 to 650 of the donors applied high-throughput TCR beta sequencing to assess whether each TCR beta V gene segment acted as functional or pseudogenic. Rather than drawing on any new phenotypic data, the later analysis identified candidate immune exposures from TCR beta sequences and the way those sequences occurred across donors. Using immunosequencing, the study profiled T cell repertoires from about 620 subjects and related those repertoires to cytomegalovirus serostatus. The genetic ancestry cluster associated with self-reported Caucasian donors included over 65% of the 398 genotyped donors. Approximately 300 gigabases of sequencing data and 70 million to 100 million unique TCR sequences made up an early release that covered around 640 HLA-typed donors. All discovery cohort repertoires had been generated on a single sequencing platform. Along with the roughly 700-subject first cohort, a separate validation cohort of over 90 different subjects was used. To study patterns of TCR occurrence, a later analysis re-analyzed previously published TCR beta repertoires from several hundred donors and added high-resolution HLA genotyping. To predict cytomegalovirus infection status, the study brought together high-throughput TCR immunosequencing, statistical association of individual TCRs with disease status, and machine learning. The number of typed donors differed by locus: about 629-630 for A, B, C, DRB1 and DQB1; 500 to 550 for DQA1; about 600 for DPA1; and about 450 for DPB1. Roughly 5 DR-DQ haplotypes were handled as single units for association and clustering, since linkage in the cohort was strong. Among about 370 genotyped donors of the cohort, an average of roughly 230,000 unique TCR beta nucleotide sequences was sequenced per donor, of which about 18% were non-productive. The study aimed to test whether signatures of past pathogen exposure could be identified by cataloging public T cell receptors. Class I and class II HLA loci were covered by the typing at four-digit resolution. Genome-wide SNP genotypes for about 65% of the roughly 670 donors were used in a later genetic analysis, which treated that subset as a discovery cohort. Donor age, sex, ethnicity and CMV serostatus were compiled together with the repertoire data.

Study-wide conclusions, independent of this receptor: Linkage disequilibrium might explain the correlated functional status among segregating V segments, but an unknown experimental factor could not be excluded. Because counts were too low, 15 to 20 rarely observed V segments, including chromosome 9 orphons, were left out of the earlier analysis of about 620 of the donors. According to the authors, the approach could potentially be generalized to other disease states and immunological phenotypes. The sequencing pipeline was judged likely to have produced a cluster of highly shared sequence variants as a technical artifact. Some IMGT-functional V segments, including TRBV6-2 and TRBV6-3, could not be distinguished by the 87-base-pair reads and were therefore excluded. In a later genetic analysis, fewer N-insertions in productive TCRs were reported among donors in an Asian-associated ancestry cluster than the 666-donor mean. In the study, around 150 TCR beta chains were listed as associated with cytomegalovirus. In a later analysis, most CMV-associated TCR beta chains were found to appear HLA-restricted, with HLA associations seemingly driven largely by CMV exposure. A few of the identified cytomegalovirus-associated TCR beta chains were confirmed in vitro to be specific for cytomegalovirus antigens. An earlier analysis of approximately 500 of the donors showed that most TCR beta V segments appeared in productive rearrangements either about 90% or about 30% of the time, which broadly matched IMGT annotations. CMV serostatus was the only immune exposure information available for the cohort. A further reported finding was that TCR beta sequences accurately predicted the HLA-A and HLA-B alleles for most subjects in the first cohort. In both the original and validation cohorts, the classifier was reported to diagnose cytomegalovirus status with high specificity and sensitivity. While some public TCRs were present in many individuals, most TCR sequences turned up only very rarely across donors. In a later genetic analysis, a missense DCLRE1C variant was associated with V-gene and J-gene trimming of TCR beta chains, and the association was replicated in an independent cohort. The presence/absence analyses assumed that sequencing depth was roughly uniform across donors, and that assumption may not be true. In a later analysis, HLA-associated TCR beta chains were found to be more clonally expanded and to have lower generation probabilities than equally common non-associated chains. Several of the top co-occurrence clusters appeared to be linked to parvovirus B19, influenza, CMV and Epstein-Barr virus, according to a later analysis. Because HLA typing was missing for some donors at each locus, association tests included only the typed subset. Assigning TCR associations to individual alleles was difficult when HLA alleles, especially DR and DQ, strongly co-occurred. According to a later analysis, TCR association rates differed among HLA loci, with DRB1 alleles showing the most associated TCRs and HLA-C alleles showing the fewest. In this cohort, only TCR beta chains were sequenced, and detectable features were limited by the absence of alpha or paired-chain data. Specific HLA alleles were associated with 15,000 to 20,000 TCR beta sequences at a false discovery rate of 0.05 in a later analysis.

From the cysteine through the phenylalanine, the CDR3 covers 15 amino acids. Only the CDR3 region is kept as DNA, spanning 45 bases read in frame from base 1. CDR1 and CDR2 are read off the germline V gene (reference sequence) as MNHNY and SVGAGI. Clipping removes 4 bases from V and 0 bases from J, with 5 as the unmatched junction base count. The cohort comprised 670 or so healthy bone marrow donors. All cohort members were sampled while nominally healthy, although unrecorded immune exposures were likely present. The donor tested CMV seronegative and was one of the 352 seronegative cohort members. Every donor gave a peripheral blood sample, and the peripheral blood mononuclear cells from that sample were used for TCR beta sequencing. The Qiagen DNeasy Blood Extraction Kit was used to extract genomic DNA from the blood cell samples. Libraries were prepared through the immunoSEQ multiplex PCR assay. A mixture of 60 forward primers for TCR Vbeta segments and 13 reverse primers for TCR Jbeta segments was used in the multiplex PCR. Amplification of the CDR3 region of rearranged TCR beta genes was performed with a multiplex PCR assay on genomic DNA. Amplified TCR beta libraries were sequenced as 87-base-pair reads on the Illumina HiSeq System. The study's processing was this. A later analysis tallied tens of millions of unique TCR beta chains across the 650 to 750 repertoires, and about 10 million of those chains were shared by two or more donors. To remove PCR and sequencing errors, raw reads were error-corrected and collapsed into unique sequences using a nearest-neighbor algorithm that merged closely related sequences. CDR3 sequences were aligned to IMGT reference sequences to assign V, D and J gene segments. For a sequence to be retained, a match of at least six nucleotides was required to both a V gene segment and a J gene segment. Rearrangements were called productive when the CDR3 lacked stop codons and stayed in frame with V and J; all others were non-productive. CDR3 was defined according to IMGT convention as the region running from the second conserved V-encoded cysteine to the conserved J-encoded phenylalanine. In an earlier analysis of 500 to 650 of the donors, sequences lacking an unambiguous match to a single V gene segment were excluded. An earlier analysis of about 600 of the donors called V segments functional above 56.7% productive rearrangements and segregating when the between-donor standard deviation exceeded 5%. A statistical classification framework was built to diagnose cytomegalovirus status from the catalog of TCR beta chain sequences. A later analysis assigned V and J genes by comparing TCR nucleotide sequences with IMGT/GENE-DB human TR gene sequences. A later analysis assigned CDR3 sequences and most-parsimonious VDJ recombination scenarios with the TCRdist pipeline. In a later analysis, every TCR beta chain was defined by the combination of its CDR3 amino acid sequence and its V-gene family, and reads without a unique V-gene family were dropped. As a way to deal with suspected cross-contamination and a sequencing artifact, a later analysis dropped 450 to 600 nucleotide sequences that were highly shared and had low generation probability. For each public chain, a later analysis derived a clonal expansion index from normalized ranks of inferred template counts within each repertoire. A later analysis computed generation probabilities with a VDJ recombination model fitted to out-of-frame rearrangements, and checked the results against IGoR. In a later analysis, hypergeometric tests were used to score TCR-TCR, TCR-HLA and TCR-CMV co-occurrence, with a repertoire-size bias correction applied to TCR pairs. In a later analysis, false discovery rates were estimated by permuting HLA or CMV assignments 20 times. In a later analysis, co-occurring TCRs were grouped using DBSCAN, and TCRdist sequence similarity was added for clustering within HLA-allele-positive subsets. Repertoires with fewer than 30,000 or more than 120,000 public chains, plus five repertoires with anomalous nucleotide sharing, were excluded from co-occurrence clustering. Here the immuneACCESS table is served through TCRdb, limited to in-frame sequences with V and J called. Missing clones are a known gap in these copies; in checked studies unresolved V genes cover under half, and the rest lacks a known reason. That table is the source of V, J and clone size, and D and trimming were worked out from the DNA. In this sample the table shows about 160,000 clones, approximately 78% of which occur a single time. The top ten hold less than 2.5% of the sample.

This sequence originates from a male donor in good health and CMV-seronegative. Input material: PBMCs. Recombination joined TRBV6-6 with TRBJ2-7, and 8 junctional nucleotides match TRBD2. The bases read TGTGCCAGCAGTTTCCTAACTAGCGGCTCCTACGAGCAGTACTTC. This yields the protein CASSFLTSGSYEQYF.